These T cell receptor beta chains were read from a single sample in a study of blood T cell repertoires in COVID-19. Sequencing used immunoSEQ multiplex PCR; TCRdb keeps in-frame clones, though not all of them. The profile covers about 72,000 clones, with roughly 85% appearing a single time and 35% taken by the ten largest. Sequenced sample: peripheral blood. These receptors all stem from a woman over 75 with active or convalescent COVID-19. CDR3s include the opening cysteine and the closing phenylalanine or tryptophan. A D gene is named only where the DNA matches it firmly. Only some rows state a clone size, as once, few, many or a class for expanded clones.

d_gene,j_gene,v_gene,abundance,CDR3nt,CDR3aa
NA,TRBJ2-4,TRBV29-1,NA,TGCAGCGTTGAAGTGGTGAGATCCGACATTCAGTACTTC,CSVEVVRSDIQYF
NA,TRBJ2-1,TRBV7-2,NA,TGTGCCAGCAGCTTAGGCGGGGCTAACAATGAGCAGTTCTTC,CASSLGGANNEQFF
NA,TRBJ1-3,TRBV29-1,NA,TGCAGCTTCCCTATCCGGGACTCCGGGAACACCATATATTTT,CSFPIRDSGNTIYF
NA,TRBJ2-3,TRBV6-5,NA,TGTGCCAGCAAAACAGTAAGCACAGATACGCAGTATTTT,CASKTVSTDTQYF
TRBD2,TRBJ2-5,TRBV15,once,TGTGCCACCAGCACAACTAGAGGAGGGGGGAGCGGGGGGACTAGGACCCAGTACTTC,CATSTTRGGGSGGTRTQYF
TRBD1,TRBJ2-7,TRBV2,NA,TGTGCCATCAGACAGGGGAATATTTACGAGCAGTACTTC,CAIRQGNIYEQYF
TRBD1,TRBJ2-5,TRBV10-3,NA,TGTGCCACCTCTAACTGGGGACAGCAAGAGACCCAGTACTTC,CATSNWGQQETQYF
TRBD1,TRBJ1-3,TRBV18,few,TGTGCCAGCTCTGAGACAGGGAGGCCGGACACCATATATTTT,CASSETGRPDTIYF
NA,TRBJ2-2,TRBV7-9,few,TGTGCCAGCAGCTTAGACCTGGGGGGTACCGGGGAGCTGTTTTTT,CASSLDLGGTGELFF
NA,TRBJ2-7,TRBV6-5,NA,TGTGCCAGCAGTTACTCGATTCTGGACACCCTAAATTTGTACTTC,CASSYSILDTLNLYF
NA,TRBJ1-5,TRBV11-2,few,TGTGCCAGCAGCTCCCTGTTGGGTACAGGCCAGCCCCAGCATTTT,CASSSLLGTGQPQHF
NA,TRBJ2-7,TRBV10-2,NA,TGCGCCAGCAGTTTGGCAGGGGACCTACGAAAGCAGTACTTC,CASSLAGDLRKQYF
NA,TRBJ2-5,TRBV2,NA,TGTGCCAGCAGAGAACAGGGAGAGACCCAGTACTTC,CASREQGETQYF
TRBD1,TRBJ1-6,TRBV19,few,TGTGCCAGTAGTCGTTGGACAGGGGGTAGAGAAGATTCACCCCTCCACTTT,CASSRWTGGREDSPLHF
NA,TRBJ2-2,TRBV5-1,NA,TGCGCCAGCAGCTTAATGGGCGGGGCGAACACCGGGGAGCTGTTTTTT,CASSLMGGANTGELFF
TRBD1,TRBJ2-1,TRBV7-2,NA,TGTGCCAGCAGATTCTCCCTTGGACAGGGGTACAATGAGCAGTTCTTC,CASRFSLGQGYNEQFF
NA,TRBJ2-5,TRBV4-3,NA,TGCGCCAGCAGCCAAGATCGTAATCAAGAGACCCAGTACTTC,CASSQDRNQETQYF
TRBD2,TRBJ2-2,TRBV2,NA,TGTGCCAGCAGCGTGGTTGAGTGGACTAGCGGGGGGGCCGTGTTCACCGGGGAGCTGTTTTTT,CASSVVEWTSGGAVFTGELFF
NA,TRBJ1-6,TRBV12-5,NA,TGTGCTAGTGGTTTGGTAAGCGGCGCGTCACCCCTCCACTTT,CASGLVSGASPLHF
TRBD1,TRBJ1-4,TRBV29-1,NA,TGCAGCGTTGAGACAGGGGTTGATGAAAAACTGTTTTTT,CSVETGVDEKLFF
TRBD1,TRBJ1-2,TRBV5-1,few,TGCGCCAGCAGTAATGATCCGGGACAGGGTTACGGCTACACCTTC,CASSNDPGQGYGYTF
TRBD1,TRBJ2-1,TRBV12-3/TRBV12-4,once,TGTGCCAGCAGTCATAACAGGGGCCATGAGCAGTTCTTC,CASSHNRGHEQFF
NA,TRBJ1-2,TRBV28,NA,TGTGCCAGCAGGACTACGGCGAGGGGCTACACCTTC,CASRTTARGYTF